Detailed here is one T cell receptor beta chain. The data were obtained in a study of patients and donors after allogeneic stem cell transplantation. This CDR3 is built from 16 residues. Germline-derived CDR1 and CDR2 are MGHRA and YSYEKL. V was shortened by 7 bases and J by 1 base, with 19 bases between the two germline ends. TCRdb re-called the RT-PCR reads through MiXCR, storing one row per CDR3 protein. The sample carries about 150,000 distinct CDR3 sequences, about a third recorded once. The receptor was isolated from a human donor who was either an allogeneic HSCT recipient or a stem cell or donor lymphocyte infusion donor (not recorded which). It is not recorded whose cells these are; they may come from a transplant donor. Sequencing used blood, either unsorted or a sorted T cell fraction (not recorded which). The rearrangement uses TRBV4-1 and TRBJ1-1, with a tentative D call TRBD1 (5 bases). The CDR3 sequence: CASTNLGRGKNTEAFF. CDR3 coding DNA: TGCGCCAGCACCAACCTGGGACGGGGGAAGAACACTGAAGCTTTCTTT.